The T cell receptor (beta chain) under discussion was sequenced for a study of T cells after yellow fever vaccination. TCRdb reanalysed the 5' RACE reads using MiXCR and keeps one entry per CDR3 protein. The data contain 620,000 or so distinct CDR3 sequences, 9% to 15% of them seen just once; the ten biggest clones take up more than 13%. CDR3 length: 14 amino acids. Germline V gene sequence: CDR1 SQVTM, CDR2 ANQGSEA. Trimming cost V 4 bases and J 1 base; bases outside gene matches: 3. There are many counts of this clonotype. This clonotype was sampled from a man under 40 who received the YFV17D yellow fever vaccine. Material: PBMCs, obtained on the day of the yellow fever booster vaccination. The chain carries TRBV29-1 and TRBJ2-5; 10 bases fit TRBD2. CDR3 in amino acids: CSVAVAGGQETQYF. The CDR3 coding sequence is TGCAGCGTTGCAGTAGCGGGAGGCCAAGAGACCCAGTACTTC.